These 10 T cell receptor beta chains share one sample of origin, sequenced in a study of human T cells and chemical hapten exposure. Via MiXCR, TCRdb re-called the RACE reads, giving one row per CDR3 protein. The sample has more than 250,000 distinct CDR3 sequences, about 9.4% seen once; the top ten hold about 2.1%. This sample's time point: pre-sensitization, week 0. Treatment indicated: therapeutic diphenylcyclopropenone sensitization with weekly scalp DPC. This material consisted of whole blood, taken in connection with sensitization to the hapten diphenylcyclopropenone (DPC). The origin of the receptors is a woman between 40 and 55 years old with alopecia areata. Some clones in this sample may be carry-over from other donors' samples.

This rearrangement joins TRBV5-1 to TRBJ1-2; a possible D gene is TRBD1 (6 bases). This CDR3 has 15 residues. Trimming removed 0 bases at V and 4 bases at J, with 13 bases between. The V gene's germline CDR1 is SGHRS and CDR2 YFSETQ. The CDR3 sequence: CASSLDRVDLYGYTF. The CDR3 nucleotides are TGCGCCAGCAGCTTGGACAGGGTGGATCTCTATGGCTACACCTTC.

This clonotype was seen repeatedly, ten times or more. CDR3 region: CASSPRTELQETQYF. The DNA of the CDR3 is TGTGCCAGCAGCCCCCGGACAGAACTCCAAGAGACCCAGTACTTC. This chain uses TRBV7-9 with TRBJ2-5; tentative D call: TRBD1 (6 bases). The germline V and J ends were trimmed by 5 bases and 1 base, with 14 bases remaining between them. The CDR3 contains 15 residues. The germline V gene has CDR1 SEHNR and CDR2 FQNEAQ (reference sequence).

A few counts support this clonotype. This CDR3 reads CASSPRHTDTQYF. The DNA for the CDR3 is TGTGCCAGCAGTCCCCGACACACAGATACGCAGTATTTT. The chain joins TRBV12-3 or TRBV12-4 to TRBJ2-3, with no clear D. The V end lost 5 bases, the J end lost 2 bases, and 8 bases lay between the germline ends. This CDR3 is built from 13 residues.

This clonotype has just a few counts. This chain links TRBV29-1 with TRBJ2-7; TRBD2 matches at 8 bases. Germline assignment: CDR1 SQVTM and CDR2 ANQGSEA. J lost 4 bases, V lost 4 bases, and 9 bases had no gene match. The CDR3 spans 14 residues. DNA for the CDR3: TGCAGCGTTGCAGTAGGACTAGCTGAATACGAGCAGTACTTC. Its translation: CSVAVGLAEYEQYF.

This clonotype has more than one count but fewer than ten. The chain joins TRBV9 to TRBJ2-7, with 9 bases matching TRBD1. The germline V gene encodes CDR1 SGDLS and CDR2 YYNGEE. J gave up 3 bases and V 3 bases, and 7 bases lay outside the gene matches. The CDR3 has 15 amino acids. CDR3 residues: CASSAGTGNIYEQYF. Here the CDR3 DNA reads TGTGCCAGCAGCGCAGGGACAGGGAATATCTACGAGCAGTACTTC.

This rearrangement joins TRBV4-2 to TRBJ2-1; possibly TRBD2 for D (6 bases). Germline V gene data show CDR1 as LGHNA and CDR2 as YNFKEQ. With 2 bases removed from V and 5 bases from J, the gap between germline ends came to 16 bases. The CDR3 is made up of 16 amino acids. CDR3 region: CASSQSVAASNNEQFF. CDR3 DNA sequence: TGTGCCAGCAGCCAATCTGTAGCGGCATCCAACAATGAGCAGTTCTTC.

This clonotype turned up a few times. This chain joins TRBV6-6 and TRBJ2-1, with 13 nucleotides matching TRBD2. Germline V gene data show CDR1 as MNHNY and CDR2 as SVGAGI (reference sequence). V was pared by 8 bases and J by 10 bases, with 5 bases of the junction left unmatched. The CDR3 is 13 residues long. Here the CDR3 DNA reads TGTGCCAGCCGACTAGCGGGAGGAGGGGAGCAGTTCTTC. Translated: CASRLAGGGEQFF.

This clonotype was seen only a few times. The chain links TRBV4-1 to TRBJ2-2; 8 bases are shared with TRBD2. The CDR3 is 16 amino acids. V lost 1 base and J lost 0; bases outside the gene matches: 1. Per germline, CDR1 MGHRA and CDR2 YSYEKL. The CDR3 bases are TGCGCCAGCAGCCAAGCTAGCGGGCCGAACACCGGGGAGCTGTTTTTT. Its translation: CASSQASGPNTGELFF.

The genes are TRBV19 and TRBJ2-7; the D gene is possibly TRBD2 (5 bases). Germline values: CDR1 LNHDA, CDR2 SQIVND (reference sequence). The CDR3 runs 15 residues. Trimming shortened V by 6 bases and J by 1 base, and 16 bases separated the two germline ends. CDR3 in amino acids: CASSPFMGVSYEQYF. The CDR3 nucleotides read TGTGCCAGTAGCCCCTTCATGGGAGTATCCTACGAGCAGTACTTC.

The chain links TRBV4-3 to TRBJ1-3; 7 bases match TRBD1. This CDR3 is 16 amino acids long. CDR1 is LGHNA and CDR2 is YSLEER in the germline V gene. V trimming: 0 bases; J trimming: 4 bases; junction bases outside the gene matches: 6. The CDR3 nucleotides are TGCGCCAGCAGCCAAGATCCGGGACAGAGAGGAAACACCATATATTTT. As protein: CASSQDPGQRGNTIYF.